This T cell receptor (beta chain) is from a study of molecular identifiers for immune sequencing clone quantification. Regarding the study as a whole: In cases of identical TCR molecules sharing a barcode, highly expanded clone sizes could be underestimated.

Trimming shortened V by 4 bases and J by 1 base, and 14 bases separated the two germline ends. CDR3 length: 15 residues. CDR1 SGHNT and CDR2 YYREEE come from the germline V gene (reference sequence). Making the bulk TCR libraries relied on previously described methods and listed TCR primers. TCRdb reprocessed the PCR reads via MiXCR and lists one record per CDR3 protein. The sample has 75,000 to 100,000 distinct CDR3 sequences; under 20% are singletons. This clonotype was recorded at least ten times. Its target is unknown. Sequenced input: naive CD8+ T cells from blood, with Jurkat cell RNA spiked in. The sample's subset: FACS-sorted CD8+CD4-CCR7+CD45RA+ naive T cells. This sequence originates from a human donor in good health. Some libraries in this study had Jurkat cell RNA spiked in. V usage is TRBV5-4 and J usage is TRBJ1-1; D is uncertain. The CDR3 DNA is TGTGCCAGCAGCCACGGTTGGGCTGCGAACACTGAAGCTTTCTTT. It codes for CASSHGWAANTEAFF.